Listed here is a single T cell receptor beta chain. Antigen unknown. The sample belongs to a study of cytomegalovirus exposure and HLA in healthy donors. Background on the study: The Caucasian-associated ancestry cluster contained approximately 81% of the approximately 390 genotyped donors.

Primers for the PCR totalled 60 Vbeta and 13 Jbeta. TCRdb keeps only in-frame clones here, not all; method: immunoSEQ multiplex PCR. This sample's table has roughly 120,000 clones. General study points: The study designated over 150 TCR beta chains cytomegalovirus-associated.

Donors consisted of healthy bone marrow donors. Sequenced sample: PBMCs. The receptor was derived from a man aged 18-30 years in good health and CMV-seronegative.

The DNA for the CDR3 is TGCAGTGCAGGGGTTACCTACGAGCAGTACTTC. This translates into CSAGVTYEQYF. The genes are TRBV20-1 and TRBJ2-7; D is perhaps TRBD1 (5 bases). With 6 bases removed from V and 2 bases from J, the gap between germline ends came to 8 bases. CDR1 is DFQATT and CDR2 is SNEGSKA in the germline V gene (reference sequence). This CDR3 region has 11 residues.